This record looks at one TCR beta chain sequence and its context. Antigen unknown. This CDR3 has 15 residues. V gave up 11 bases and J gave up 3 bases; unmatched junction bases: 11. Germline CDR1 is MNHEY and CDR2 is SVGAGI. The data derive from a study of T cell responses to AZD1222 COVID-19 vaccine. TCRdb keeps only in-frame clones here, not all; method: immunoSEQ multiplex PCR. The table shows around 170,000 clones, with roughly 90% occurring only once. Study findings and constraints: Mostly white British, mostly female donors; authors suggested clonal diversity may be underestimated.

The chain couples TRBV6-5 to TRBJ2-3, with 10 bases aligning to TRBD2. Sequenced material: peripheral blood, taken on day 0 of AZD1222 vaccination. The source of this sequence is an adult in good health. For the CDR3, the DNA is TGTGCCTCAGGACAGCGGGAGGGGGCGACAGATACGCAGTATTTT. Amino acid sequence: CASGQREGATDTQYF.